This T cell receptor (beta chain) was captured in a study of T cells after yellow fever vaccination. Concerning this clonotype: Its specificity is unknown.

Template switching by 5'RACE produced TCR cDNA, adding a universal primer site and UMIs. Via MiXCR, TCRdb re-called the 5' RACE reads, giving one row per CDR3 protein. The sample contains a few hundred thousand distinct CDR3 sequences, 3.6% of which appear only once. The CDR3 sequence is 14 residues long. Trimming stripped 8 bases from V and 6 bases from J, with 20 bases between. The V gene's germline CDR1 is LNHDA and CDR2 SQIVND (reference sequence). The study, taken as a whole, reports: Reappearance after the booster was observed for most primary-vaccination clones (about 97% CD4, almost 90% CD8).

Sequences were derived from PBMCs, sampled on the day of the yellow fever booster vaccination. The source of this sequence is a man aged 18 to 30 who received the YFV17D yellow fever vaccine. The chain is built from TRBV19 and TRBJ2-7; possibly TRBD2 for D (7 bases). Here the CDR3 reads CASAPPGGRREQYV. As DNA, the CDR3 is TGTGCCAGTGCCCCCCCCGGGGGGCGTCGCGAGCAGTACGTC.